This T cell receptor beta chain is drawn from a study of cytomegalovirus exposure and HLA in healthy donors. Study at large: From 170 million or so T cells, an earlier analysis saw approximately 110 million unique TCR beta sequences. Study-level points and caveats: Later examination showed HLA-associated TCR beta chains had greater clonal expansion than equally common others. Using the classifier, cytomegalovirus status was reportedly diagnosed with high specificity and sensitivity. An analysis that was carried out later associated 16,951 TCR beta sequences with HLA alleles at 0.05 false discovery rate.

The germline V gene has CDR1 GTSNPN and CDR2 SVGIG (reference sequence). The CDR3 is 15 amino acids. The PCR had 60 Vbeta and 13 Jbeta primers. Repertoires were generated with immunoSEQ multiplex PCR, while TCRdb's copy carries only in-frame clones and drops some. This table holds some 160,000 clones, more than 60% found once. This clone occurred once. The antigen remains undetermined. The junction departs from germline at one end; a sequencing error may be responsible. Different DNA sequences within this sample yield the same CDR3. The specimen was PBMCs. The clonotype was recovered from a woman aged 35 to 49 in good health and CMV-seropositive. The chain uses TRBV30 and TRBJ1-1; 7 nucleotides agree with TRBD1. In DNA form, the CDR3 reads TGTGCCTGGAGTCGAACTGACAGGGTGAAGACTGAGGCTTTCTTT. Amino acids: CAWSRTDRVKTEAFF. Full variable domain (remainder filled in from reference TRBV30 and TRBJ1-1): SQTIHQWPATLVQPVGSPLSLECTVEGTSNPNLYWYRQAAGRGLQLLFYSVGIGQISSEVPQNLSASRPQDRQFILSSKKLLLSDSGFYLCAWSRTDRVKTEAFFGQGTRLTVV.